The next 5 T cell receptor beta chains were all read from a single sample in a study of CD8 T cells in ankylosing spondylitis. TCRdb used MiXCR to reprocess the 5' RACE reads, holding one entry per CDR3 protein. The data contain roughly 180,000 distinct CDR3 sequences, around 9.6% of them singletons. Source material: blood, either unsorted or a sorted T cell fraction (not recorded which). All receptors come from a female donor with ankylosing spondylitis or in good health (not recorded which).

This clonotype was seen ten or more times. This chain joins TRBV9 and TRBJ2-2; D remains ambiguous. Germline lookup yields CDR1 SGDLS and CDR2 YYNGEE. This CDR3 region has 17 residues. V was pared by 2 bases and J by 0 bases, with 14 bases between. The CDR3 spells CASSVRPPTSNTGELFF. In DNA form, the CDR3 reads TGTGCCAGCAGCGTCCGACCTCCAACGTCGAACACCGGGGAGCTGTTTTTT. The variable domain in full, completed from reference TRBV9 and TRBJ2-2, reads DSGVTQTPKHLITATGQRVTLRCSPRSGDLSVYWYQQSLDQGLQFLIQYYNGEERAKGNILERFSAQQFPDLHSELNLSSLELGDSALYFCASSVRPPTSNTGELFFGEGSRLTVL.

This chain links TRBV27 with TRBJ2-7; D not resolved. V dropped 3 bases and J dropped 1 base, with 16 bases sitting between them. Germline lookup yields CDR1 MNHEY and CDR2 SMNVEV (reference sequence). The CDR3 runs 16 residues. The CDR3: CASSLAGPLSSYEQYF. CDR3 in DNA: TGTGCCAGCAGTTTGGCAGGCCCTCTGAGTTCCTACGAGCAGTACTTC.

V usage is TRBV4-3 and J usage is TRBJ2-2; TRBD2 might be the D (6 bases). This CDR3 has 13 residues. V gave up 4 bases and J gave up 6 bases, with 9 bases separating them. CDR1 and CDR2 from the germline V gene are LGHNA and YSLEER. The CDR3 reads CASSPREAGELFF. The CDR3 nucleotides read TGCGCCAGCAGCCCGAGGGAGGCCGGGGAGCTGTTTTTT.

This clonotype was observed a few times. The V and J genes are TRBV24-1 and TRBJ1-2; TRBD1 is a possible D gene (6 bases). The germline V gene encodes CDR1 KGHDR and CDR2 SFDVKD. The ends were cut back, 7 bases at V and 8 bases at J, with 10 bases in the middle. This CDR3 is built from 11 residues. The DNA for the CDR3 is TGTGCCACCAGCAGCGGGACAGGCTACACCTTC. The encoded protein is CATSSGTGYTF.

This clonotype was observed a few times. This rearrangement joins TRBV4-1 to TRBJ2-7, with 8 bases matching TRBD2. The CDR3 covers 14 residues. Germline lookup yields CDR1 MGHRA and CDR2 YSYEKL. Trimming took 4 bases from V and 3 from J; bases not matched to a gene: 5. The CDR3 loop is CASSPTSEDYEQYF. CDR3 bases: TGCGCCAGCAGCCCGACTAGCGAGGACTACGAGCAGTACTTC.